Listed below are T cell receptor beta chains from one sample, sequenced in a study of PD-L1 blockade in urothelial cancer. This table comes from immunoSEQ multiplex PCR, and its TCRdb copy is limited to in-frame clones, with some not included. The sample lists about 19,000 clones, about 83% seen once, with around 1.6% in the top ten. Material: PBMCs, obtained around atezolizumab (anti-PD-L1) treatment. The receptors originated from a man aged 45-65 years with urothelial cancer. Both conserved end residues are part of each CDR3. D genes are given only for firm matches.

d_call | v_call | cdr3_aa
. | TRBV6-1 | CASSEVRSSYNEQFF
TRBD1 | TRBV18 | CASSPRQGTDTQYF
. | TRBV6-1 | CASSGSTQIQPQHF
TRBD1 | TRBV6-1 | CASSTGTGGYEQYF
TRBD1 | TRBV18 | CASSPGTGTSSPLHF
. | TRBV6-6 | CASATGSYTEAFF
TRBD2 | TRBV18 | CASSPIAGGHRNEQFF
. | TRBV6-5 | CASSTPRESKEQYF
TRBD1 | TRBV6-1 | CASGGTGDRWEQYF
TRBD1 | TRBV5-6 | CASSWGQRGPNTEAFF
TRBD1 | TRBV12-5 | CASGVQGATEAFF
. | TRBV11-2 | CASSSPTGLGDEQFF
TRBD1 | TRBV18 | CASSPYGTGASVNEQYF
TRBD1 | TRBV10-3 | CAISEAGGGGGYTF
. | TRBV6-1 | CASSEGGAGFYEQYF
. | TRBV7-3 | CASSLLGTPTDTQYF
. | TRBV2 | CASSRLAGEVSNQPQHF
TRBD1 | TRBV5-1 | CASSLFQGAWEQFF
TRBD1 | TRBV7-8 | CASRLTGTGGHYGYTF
TRBD2 | TRBV18 | CASSPIRPSSGRPSSYNEQFF
TRBD2 | TRBV30 | CAWSTSGGTDTQYF
TRBD1 | TRBV18 | CASSPSWDRVDEQYF
. | TRBV7-6 | CASSSGRTEAFF
TRBD1 | TRBV5-4 | CASSLDRGRRGELFF
. | TRBV2 | CASSAEARSKNIQYF
TRBD2 | TRBV15 | CATSRGGSSGGTFNNEQFF
. | TRBV11-2 | CASSLDGGLGASYNSPLHF
TRBD2 | TRBV7-2 | CASSGGGLAQETQYF
. | TRBV9 | CASSQTPGGTEAFF
TRBD2 | TRBV9 | CASSVGAGAGDEQYF
. | TRBV5-1 | CASSLASATGELFF
TRBD1 | TRBV9 | CASSASDRRNSPLHF
TRBD1 | TRBV5-1 | CASSFRQGGGGTEAFF
TRBD1 | TRBV29-1 | CSATIDRVEQYF
. | TRBV11-3 | CASSLDQGGFNEQFF
TRBD1 | TRBV5-1 | CASSASGQGNTEAFF
. | TRBV18 | CASAFTGDTQYF
. | TRBV5-1 | CASSLRQSYEQYF
. | TRBV29-1 | CSVEPGAGAFF
. | TRBV11-2 | CASSIGTLNTEAFF
TRBD2 | TRBV5-1 | CASSLTSGGYGGETQYF